The 22 T cell receptor beta chains presented below share a single source sample, sequenced in a study of T cells in Graves' hyperthyroidism and ophthalmopathy. The source material, RNA transcripts, was used to amplify TCR beta CDR3 regions. HTBI primers were employed in a first-round RT-PCR of the TCR CDR3. MiXCR was run by TCRdb on the multiplex PCR reads, yielding one entry per CDR3 protein. The top ten clones hold 50% of a sample with around 340,000 distinct CDR3 sequences, 21% of them seen once. The sample taken for sequencing was blood. The receptors derive from a woman aged 50 to 60 with Graves' hyperthyroidism.

This clonotype was counted a few times. A clone one base away is much larger, so this may be a read error. CDR3 DNA sequence: TGCGCCAGCAGAAAAGCGGGGGCTGGCACAGATACGCAGTATTTT. It codes for CASRKAGAGTDTQYF. V and J are TRBV5-1 and TRBJ2-3; 8 bases are a match to TRBD2. From germline, CDR1 is SGHRS and CDR2 YFSETQ. The ends lost 5 bases at V and 1 base at J; junction bases unmatched: 6. The CDR3 has 15 amino acids.

This clonotype appeared many times. V usage is TRBV5-1 and J usage is TRBJ1-1, with 12 bases identical to TRBD1. The germline V gene encodes CDR1 SGHRS and CDR2 YFSETQ. J lost 1 base, V lost 4 bases, and 5 bases had no gene match. This CDR3 has 16 amino acids. In nucleotides, the CDR3 is TGCGCCAGCAGCAGTGGGGGACAGGGGGCGAACACTGAAGCTTTCTTT. It codes for CASSSGGQGANTEAFF.

This clonotype has ten or more counts. V gene TRBV20-1 combines with J gene TRBJ2-5, with 8 nucleotides matching TRBD1. Germline CDR1 DFQATT, CDR2 SNEGSKA (reference sequence). The length of the CDR3 is 18 residues. The V segment lost 1 base and the J segment 4 bases; nucleotides outside the gene matches: 17. The CDR3 nucleotides read TGCAGTGCTAGAGGAGCAGGGGGCGCCGGGATGGGAGGAGAGACCCAGTACTTC. Amino acid sequence: CSARGAGGAGMGGETQYF.

In its sample, this clonotype was seen many times. The chain combines TRBV5-1 with TRBJ1-1; D is unresolved. With 4 bases removed from V and 0 bases from J, the gap between germline ends came to 10 bases. The CDR3 length is 14 residues. Germline V gene lookup returns CDR1 SGHRS and CDR2 YFSETQ. The CDR3: CASSDGALNTEAFF. The CDR3 bases are TGCGCCAGCAGCGACGGAGCTCTGAACACTGAAGCTTTCTTT.

This clonotype was observed many times. CDR3: CASRTSRSAGNTIYF. Here the CDR3 DNA reads TGCGCCAGCAGGACATCGCGATCAGCTGGAAACACCATATATTTT. The chain has TRBV5-1 and TRBJ1-3; D gene ambiguous. CDR1 and CDR2 (germline): SGHRS, YFSETQ. V lost 5 bases, J lost 2 bases, and 14 bases lay in between. This CDR3 has 15 amino acids.

The V call is TRBV20-1, the J call TRBJ1-2, with D hard to call. Trimming shortened V by 0 bases and J by 4 bases, and 12 bases separated the two germline ends. Germline loops: CDR1 DFQATT, CDR2 SNEGSKA (reference sequence). CDR3 length equals 14 residues. The CDR3 loop is CSARDEGFGYGYTF. The CDR3 nucleotides are TGCAGTGCTAGAGATGAGGGATTTGGCTATGGCTACACCTTC.

This clonotype was recorded a few times. The V gene is TRBV6-2 or TRBV6-3, the J gene TRBJ1-2; the D is unclear. V lost 6 bases to trimming and J lost 0 bases, with 17 bases between them. The CDR3 is made up of 16 amino acids. Germline CDR1 and CDR2: MNHEY and SVGEGT. CDR3 residues: CASRRWESGTNYGYTF. CDR3 nucleotides: TGTGCCAGCAGAAGGTGGGAATCGGGGACTAACTATGGCTACACCTTC.

This clonotype was counted at least ten times. At one boundary the junction diverges from the germline segment, which might be a read error. The V gene is TRBV7-7, the J gene TRBJ2-1; 7 bases align to TRBD2. CDR3 length: 14 amino acids. The germline V gene has CDR1 SSHAT and CDR2 FNYEAQ (reference sequence). The CDR3 is CASSAGTTSDEQFF. In nucleotides, the CDR3 is TGTGCTAGCAGCGCCGGGACTACCTCCGACGAGCAGTTCTTC. Looking up the rest from reference TRBV7-7 and TRBJ2-1 gives the full variable domain: GAGVSQSPRYKVTKRGQDVTLRCDPISSHATLYWYQQALGQGPEFLTYFNYEAQPDKSGLPSDRFSAERPEGSISTLTIQRTEQRDSAMYRCASSAGTTSDEQFFGPGTRLTVL.

The chain is built from TRBV20-1 and TRBJ2-1; 12 bases align to TRBD2. Germline values: CDR1 DFQATT, CDR2 SNEGSKA (reference sequence). J was trimmed by 6 bases and V by 1 base; bases with no gene match: 22. The CDR3 covers 21 residues. CDR3 DNA: TGCAGTGCTAGAGCTCGTTGGACTGCTAAGTCGACTAGCGGGAGTACCAATGAGCAGTTCTTC. Translation gives CSARARWTAKSTSGSTNEQFF.

This clonotype was seen many times. J is TRBJ1-1 and V is TRBV9; D is undetermined. Looked up from germline, CDR1 is SGDLS and CDR2 is YYNGEE. V lost 3 bases, J lost 2 bases, and 11 bases lay in between. The CDR3 extends over 14 amino acids. CDR3 loop: CASSARPVNTEAFF. In DNA form, the CDR3 reads TGTGCCAGCAGCGCCAGGCCTGTCAACACTGAAGCTTTCTTT. Combining the CDR3 with reference TRBV9 and TRBJ1-1 gives the whole variable domain DSGVTQTPKHLITATGQRVTLRCSPRSGDLSVYWYQQSLDQGLQFLIQYYNGEERAKGNILERFSAQQFPDLHSELNLSSLELGDSALYFCASSARPVNTEAFFGQGTRLTVV.

This clonotype was seen at least ten times. The chain is built from TRBV28 and TRBJ2-2, with 7 bases aligning to TRBD1. Losses at the gene ends were 3 bases for V and 6 bases for J; bases not matched to a gene: 10. CDR1 and CDR2 from the germline V gene are MDHEN and SYDVKM. CDR3 size: 16 residues. This chain's CDR3 is CASSFSTGMESGELFF. The CDR3 region has the DNA TGTGCCAGCAGTTTCTCGACAGGGATGGAGTCCGGGGAGCTGTTTTTT.

This rearrangement joins TRBV3-1 to TRBJ1-4; TRBD1 is a possible D gene (5 bases). The CDR3 has 14 residues. V lost 4 bases and J lost 5, with 11 bases in between. Germline V lookup: CDR1 LGHDT, CDR2 YNNKEL (reference sequence). In DNA form, the CDR3 reads TGTGCCAGCAGCCCCGGCCCAGGGAATGAAAAACTGTTTTTT. As protein: CASSPGPGNEKLFF.

The CDR3 here is CASTFSGTGELFF. As DNA, the CDR3 is TGTGCCAGCACCTTTTCGGGCACCGGGGAGCTGTTTTTT. The rearrangement uses TRBV2 and TRBJ2-2; D is undetermined. This CDR3 contains 13 residues. V gave up 7 bases and J gave up 4 bases, with 10 bases separating them. Per germline, CDR1 SNHLY and CDR2 FYNNEI.

This clonotype was counted ten times or more. The chain combines TRBV20-1 with TRBJ1-1, with D maybe TRBD1 (5 bases). The CDR3 length is 12 residues. Germline V lookup: CDR1 DFQATT, CDR2 SNEGSKA (reference sequence). In DNA form, the CDR3 reads TGCAGCGGATTCTTAGGGGTGACTGAAGCTTTCTTT. Residues: CSGFLGVTEAFF.

In its sample, this clonotype was seen many times. The chain carries TRBV12-3 or TRBV12-4 and TRBJ1-5, with TRBD1 identical over 8 bases. This CDR3 has 15 residues. J was trimmed by 5 bases and V by 0 bases; bases with no gene match: 3. This CDR3 is CASSLADRGDQPQHF. CDR3 nucleotides: TGTGCCAGCAGTTTAGCAGACAGGGGAGATCAGCCCCAGCATTTT.

This rearrangement joins TRBV27 to TRBJ1-6, with a weak D call TRBD1 (6 bases). V lost 3 bases to trimming and J lost 7 bases, with 13 bases between them. This CDR3 is built from 15 residues. Germline V gene sequence: CDR1 MNHEY, CDR2 SMNVEV (reference sequence). CDR3 region: CASSFQTGGNSPLHF. The CDR3 DNA follows: TGTGCCAGCAGTTTCCAGACAGGTGGAAATTCACCCCTCCACTTT.

This clonotype has a count of ten or more. The gene calls are TRBV2 and TRBJ2-7; D possibly uses TRBD1 or TRBD2 (5 bases each). Per the germline V gene, CDR1 is SNHLY and CDR2 is FYNNEI. This CDR3 comprises 12 residues. The ends were cut back, 6 bases at V and 3 bases at J, with 9 bases in the middle. CDR3 bases: TGTGCCAGCAGGGGACCCAGCTACGAGCAGTACTTC. Translated: CASRGPSYEQYF.

This clonotype was picked up a small number of times. The V gene is TRBV19, the J gene TRBJ1-1; D ambiguous. The CDR3 extends over 11 amino acids. The germline gives CDR1 LNHDA, CDR2 SQIVND (reference sequence). The V and J ends lost 7 bases and 1 base respectively, with 4 bases between them. DNA of the CDR3: TGTGCCAGTAACGGGAACACTGAAGCTTTCTTT. Translated, it gives CASNGNTEAFF.

This chain uses TRBV20-1 with TRBJ2-5, with 13 bases lining up with TRBD2. Germline assignment: CDR1 DFQATT and CDR2 SNEGSKA (reference sequence). Unmatched junction bases numbered 2, after V lost 6 bases and J lost 1 base. This CDR3 contains 14 residues. CDR3 sequence: CSAGTSGAQETQYF. DNA for the CDR3: TGCAGTGCGGGGACTAGCGGGGCCCAAGAGACCCAGTACTTC.

V usage is TRBV5-6 and J usage is TRBJ2-7; D is unclear. V shed 0 bases and J shed 5 bases, with 6 bases lying between them. Germline V gene sequence: CDR1 SGHDT, CDR2 YYEEEE. The CDR3 loop spans 12 amino acids. CDR3 loop: CASSLAVDEQYF. The CDR3 nucleotides are TGTGCCAGCAGCTTGGCGGTCGACGAGCAGTACTTC.

This clonotype was picked up many times. The rearrangement links TRBV11-3 to TRBJ1-1; D is ambiguous. V shed 5 bases and J shed 2 bases, with 6 bases lying between them. Per the germline V gene, CDR1 is SGHNT and CDR2 is YENEEA. This CDR3 spans 12 amino acids. The CDR3 here is CASSPTNTEAFF. The DNA of the CDR3 is TGTGCCAGCAGCCCAACAAACACTGAAGCTTTCTTT.

This clonotype was observed many times. A junction end diverges from the germline sequence, so it may reflect a read error. V is TRBV5-1 and J is TRBJ1-4; tentative D call: TRBD1 (6 bases). The CDR3 length is 15 residues. Germline CDR1 is SGHRS and CDR2 is YFSETQ. CDR3 amino acids: CASSLAWGAKEKLFF. The DNA of the CDR3 is TGCGCCAGCAGCTTGGCCTGGGGGGCTAAAGAAAAACTGTTTTTT.